This T cell receptor (beta chain) was identified during a study of blood T cell repertoires in COVID-19. Repertoires were generated with immunoSEQ multiplex PCR, while TCRdb's copy carries only in-frame clones and drops some. The data contain a few hundred thousand clones, about 88% of them seen just once; the ten biggest clones take up roughly 3%. Germline assignment: CDR1 SGHNT and CDR2 YYREEE (reference sequence). The CDR3 has 14 residues. V dropped 3 bases and J dropped 1 base, with 10 bases sitting between them. V and J are TRBV5-4 and TRBJ2-5; possible D gene TRBD1, 6 bases. This receptor was taken from a man in his fifties or sixties with acute or convalescent COVID-19. The sequencing sample was made of peripheral blood. Here the CDR3 DNA reads TGTGCCAGCAGCTCCGGACAGCTCCAAGAGACCCAGTACTTC. It codes for CASSSGQLQETQYF.